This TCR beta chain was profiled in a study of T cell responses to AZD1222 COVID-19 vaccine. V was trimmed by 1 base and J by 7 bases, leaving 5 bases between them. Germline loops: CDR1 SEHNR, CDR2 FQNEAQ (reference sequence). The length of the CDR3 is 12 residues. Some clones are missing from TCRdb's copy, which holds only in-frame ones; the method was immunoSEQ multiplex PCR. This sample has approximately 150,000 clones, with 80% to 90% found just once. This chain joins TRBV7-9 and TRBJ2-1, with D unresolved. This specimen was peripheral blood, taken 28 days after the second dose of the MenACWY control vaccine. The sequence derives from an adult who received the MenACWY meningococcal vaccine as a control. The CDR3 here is CASSLDINEQFF. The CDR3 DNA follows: TGTGCCAGCAGCTTAGATATAAATGAGCAGTTCTTC.